The 27 T cell receptor beta chains given below trace back to one sample, sequenced in a study of blood T cell repertoires in COVID-19. Libraries were prepared by immunoSEQ multiplex PCR; TCRdb keeps only in-frame clonotypes and omits some of them. The repertoire holds 210,000 or so clones, with around 90% as singletons. Sequencing input: PBMCs or T cells enriched from blood (not recorded which). All receptors come from a woman in her thirties who had been exposed to COVID-19.

The chain recombines TRBV9 with TRBJ1-1; D might be TRBD1 (6 bases). In germline, CDR1 is SGDLS, CDR2 YYNGEE. CDR3 length equals 14 residues. V gave up 4 bases and J gave up 5 bases, with 15 bases separating them. In DNA form, the CDR3 reads TGTGCCAGCAGCCCGATAACAGGGTTAACTGAAGCTTTCTTT. Its protein is CASSPITGLTEAFF.

The chain has TRBV11-3 and TRBJ2-1; 12 bases fit TRBD2. After removal of 5 bases from V and 8 bases from J, the junction contained 10 bases not matched to a gene. The CDR3 covers 16 residues. CDR1 is SGHNT and CDR2 is YENEEA in the germline V gene. CDR3 protein: CASSETSGRSIDEQFF. The CDR3 nucleotides read TGTGCCAGCAGCGAAACTAGCGGGAGGTCTATCGATGAGCAGTTCTTC.

CDR3 sequence reads: CAWKVAYTEAFF. CDR3 DNA sequence: TGTGCCTGGAAGGTAGCCTACACTGAAGCTTTCTTT. The V and J genes are TRBV30 and TRBJ1-1; D remains unclear. V lost 4 bases, J lost 3 bases, and 9 bases lay in between. Germline assignment: CDR1 GTSNPN and CDR2 SVGIG (reference sequence). The CDR3 covers 12 residues.

The CDR3 reads CASSGGTGGTDTQYF. In nucleotides, the CDR3 is TGTGCCAGCAGTGGAGGAACAGGGGGCACAGATACGCAGTATTTT. V and J are TRBV2 and TRBJ2-3, with TRBD1 matching 7 bases. Germline V gives CDR1 SNHLY, CDR2 FYNNEI. V shed 4 bases and J 1 base; nucleotides not matched to a gene: 5. The CDR3 totals 15 residues.

The V and J genes are TRBV7-6 and TRBJ2-5, with 10 bases aligning to TRBD1. The CDR3 sequence is 15 residues long. J lost 5 bases, V lost 5 bases, and 8 bases had no gene match. Germline-derived CDR1 and CDR2 are SGHVS and FNYEAQ. The CDR3 spells CASSDRDRGYETQYF. The CDR3 bases are TGTGCCAGCAGCGACCGGGACAGGGGTTATGAGACCCAGTACTTC.

The rearrangement uses TRBV7-2 and TRBJ2-3; a weak D match, TRBD1 (6 bases). Germline CDR1 and CDR2: SGHTA and FQGNSA. Trimming pared 1 base from V and 8 bases from J, leaving 28 bases between. The CDR3 covers 19 residues. The CDR3 DNA reads TGTGCCAGCAGCTTAGATCTGATTGGACAGCAGGCCCTAAACCCTACGCAGTATTTT. This sequence encodes CASSLDLIGQQALNPTQYF.

This chain connects TRBV27 to TRBJ1-5; perhaps TRBD1 as D (6 bases). The CDR3 contains 14 residues. The germline V and J ends were trimmed by 4 bases and 9 bases, with 16 bases remaining between them. The germline V gene has CDR1 MNHEY and CDR2 SMNVEV (reference sequence). The CDR3: CASSSYRDSGPQHF. The CDR3 coding sequence is TGTGCCAGCAGTTCCTACAGGGATTCAGGGCCCCAGCATTTT.

The chain uses TRBV5-1 and TRBJ1-5; the D gene is possibly TRBD1 (6 bases). Germline CDR1 is SGHRS and CDR2 is YFSETQ. The CDR3 contains 15 residues. The V and J ends lost 5 bases and 0 bases respectively, with 12 bases between them. CDR3 bases: TGCGCCAGCAGAAAAACAGGGAATAGCAATCAGCCCCAGCATTTT. This translates into CASRKTGNSNQPQHF.

The genes are TRBV2 and TRBJ2-2, with 9 bases aligning to TRBD1. After removal of 8 bases from V and 8 bases from J, the junction contained 6 bases not matched to a gene. The CDR3 consists of 13 residues. Germline V gene sequence: CDR1 SNHLY, CDR2 FYNNEI. CDR3 region: CASWTGARGELFF. CDR3 DNA: TGTGCCAGCTGGACAGGGGCCAGGGGGGAGCTGTTTTTT.

The chain combines TRBV5-6 with TRBJ2-1, with 8 positions matching TRBD2. CDR3 length equals 16 residues. Germline V lookup: CDR1 SGHDT, CDR2 YYEEEE. Trimming cost V 0 bases and J 1 base; bases outside gene matches: 3. CDR3 nucleotide sequence: TGTGCCAGCAGCTTGGTAGCGGGATGGTCCTACAATGAGCAGTTCTTC. This translates into CASSLVAGWSYNEQFF.

This chain's CDR3 is CASSPGGSYGYTF. CDR3 DNA sequence: TGTGCCAGCTCACCAGGGGGCAGTTATGGCTACACCTTC. This sequence joins TRBV18 and TRBJ1-2, with a tentative D call TRBD1 (6 bases). CDR1 and CDR2 (germline): KGHSH, LQKENI. The CDR3 sequence is 13 residues long. The ends were cut back, 2 bases at V and 5 bases at J, with 9 bases in the middle. Filled out from reference TRBV18 and TRBJ1-2, the complete variable domain reads NAGVMQNPRHLVRRRGQEARLRCSPMKGHSHVYWYRQLPEEGLKFMVYLQKENIIDESGMPKERFSAEFPKEGPSILRIQQVVRGDSAAYFCASSPGGSYGYTFGSGTRLTVV.

The V gene is TRBV19, the J gene TRBJ2-3; the D gene is possibly TRBD2 (6 bases). CDR3 length: 15 amino acids. V dropped 1 base and J dropped 2 bases, with 10 bases sitting between them. Germline CDR1 reads LNHDA; CDR2 reads SQIVND (reference sequence). The CDR3 protein is CASSIGGANTDTQYF. DNA of the CDR3: TGTGCCAGTAGTATAGGCGGGGCGAACACAGATACGCAGTATTTT.

This sequence joins TRBV2 and TRBJ2-3; no clear D gene. V was trimmed by 7 bases and J by 0 bases, leaving 8 bases between them. The CDR3 extends over 13 amino acids. Per the germline V gene, CDR1 is SNHLY and CDR2 is FYNNEI. DNA of the CDR3: TGTGCCAGCACGGTCGGGAGCACAGATACGCAGTATTTT. Its protein product is CASTVGSTDTQYF.

The chain recombines TRBV30 with TRBJ2-3; D possibly corresponds to TRBD2 (5 bases). With 5 bases removed from V and 0 bases from J, the gap between germline ends came to 15 bases. Germline V lookup: CDR1 GTSNPN, CDR2 SVGIG (reference sequence). This CDR3 contains 15 residues. CDR3 in amino acids: CAWQDSISSTDTQYF. The DNA of the CDR3 is TGTGCCTGGCAGGACTCTATTTCTAGCACAGATACGCAGTATTTT.

The chain recombines TRBV3-1 (or the pseudogene TRBV3-2) with TRBJ1-5; 7 bases are shared with TRBD1. V gave up 0 bases and J gave up 0 bases; unmatched junction bases: 8. Germline-derived CDR1 and CDR2 are LGHDT and YNNKEL (reference sequence). This CDR3 comprises 18 residues. CDR3 region: CASSQDRPGTASNQPQHF. The CDR3 region has the DNA TGTGCCAGCAGCCAAGATAGACCCGGGACAGCTAGCAATCAGCCCCAGCATTTT.

The genes are TRBV7-9 and TRBJ1-6; 8 nucleotides match TRBD1. The V gene end was trimmed by 1 base and the J gene end by 9 bases; junction bases not matched to a gene: 5. This CDR3 spans 15 amino acids. Looked up from germline, CDR1 is SEHNR and CDR2 is FQNEAQ (reference sequence). The CDR3 nucleotides are TGTGCCAGCAGCTTAGATGGGACAGGCCTTTCACCCCTCCACTTT. Amino acid sequence: CASSLDGTGLSPLHF.

The chain joins TRBV27 to TRBJ1-5; a possible D gene is TRBD1 (5 bases). CDR1 MNHEY and CDR2 SMNVEV come from the germline V gene (reference sequence). Trimming cost V 5 bases and J 3 bases, with 11 bases left between them. This CDR3 spans 14 amino acids. CDR3 nucleotides: TGTGCCAGCAGTCCGGGACTGCACAATCAGCCCCAGCATTTT. Its protein is CASSPGLHNQPQHF.

The V and J genes are TRBV6-4 and TRBJ1-4, with D unresolved. The CDR3 is 12 amino acids. Trimming left V 4 bases short and J 8 bases short, with 8 bases between. From germline, CDR1 is MRHNA and CDR2 SNTAGT. DNA for the CDR3: TGTGCCAGCAGTGTACGGAGAGAAAAACTGTTTTTT. Protein: CASSVRREKLFF.

This clone showed up just once. The J gene is TRBJ2-1, the V gene TRBV4-1; 16 bases are shared with TRBD2. CDR3 length: 15 residues. V was clipped by 3 bases and J by 8 bases; unmatched bases: 1. The V gene's germline CDR1 is MGHRA and CDR2 YSYEKL. The CDR3 loop reads CASSHGTSGRDEQFF. The CDR3 nucleotides are TGCGCCAGCAGCCACGGGACTAGCGGGAGGGATGAGCAGTTCTTC.

This clone was detected many times. The chain carries TRBV2 and TRBJ1-6; 9 nucleotides line up with TRBD1. CDR3 length: 14 residues. J was trimmed by 8 bases and V by 6 bases; bases with no gene match: 5. The germline V gene has CDR1 SNHLY and CDR2 FYNNEI. This CDR3 reads CASRRTGEYSPLHF. CDR3 sequence (DNA): TGTGCCAGCAGAAGGACAGGGGAGTATTCACCCCTCCACTTT.

V gene TRBV7-9 combines with J gene TRBJ1-2; a weak D match, TRBD1 (6 bases). The CDR3 runs to 16 residues. Per the germline V gene, CDR1 is SEHNR and CDR2 is FQNEAQ (reference sequence). Trimming stripped 5 bases from V and 1 base from J, with 17 bases between. The CDR3 bases are TGTGCCAGCAGCCCCCGGACAGACTGGATTAACTATGGCTACACCTTC. Its translation: CASSPRTDWINYGYTF.

Of note for this clone: Other DNA sequences within the sample encode an identical CDR3. The rearrangement uses TRBV28 and TRBJ2-7, with a possible D match to TRBD1 (5 bases). V lost 6 bases and J 4 bases, leaving 10 bases between the germline ends. CDR1 and CDR2 from the germline V gene are MDHEN and SYDVKM. The CDR3 is 12 residues long. In nucleotides, the CDR3 is TGTGCCAGCAGCCCCGACAGTTACGAGCAGTACTTC. Translating gives CASSPDSYEQYF.

The rearrangement uses TRBV12-3 or TRBV12-4 and TRBJ1-5, with D perhaps TRBD1 (6 bases). The CDR3 loop spans 12 amino acids. Trimming took off 6 bases at V and 6 bases at J, with 9 bases between the two ends. CDR3 DNA sequence: TGTGCCAGCAGCTTCAGGGGTCAGCCCCAGCATTTT. This encodes CASSFRGQPQHF.

J is TRBJ1-5 and V is TRBV15; tentatively, D is TRBD1 (5 bases). CDR3 size: 14 residues. Germline V gene lookup returns CDR1 LNHNV and CDR2 YYDKDF (reference sequence). The V end was cut by 4 bases, the J end by 3 bases, with 10 bases between. CDR3 DNA: TGTGCCACCAGCACGGGGGTAAACAATCAGCCCCAGCATTTT. This translates into CATSTGVNNQPQHF.

J is TRBJ2-3 and V is TRBV7-9, with 13 positions matching TRBD2. Germline CDR1 is SEHNR and CDR2 is FQNEAQ (reference sequence). V was pared by 2 bases and J by 7 bases, with 6 bases of the junction left unmatched. The CDR3 has 16 residues. The CDR3: CASSLTTSGRGNTQYF. The CDR3 coding sequence is TGTGCCAGCAGCTTAACCACTAGCGGGAGGGGCAATACGCAGTATTTT.

The genes are TRBV2 and TRBJ1-2; tentative D call: TRBD1 (5 bases). The CDR3 loop spans 11 amino acids. CDR1 SNHLY and CDR2 FYNNEI come from the germline V gene. Trimming pared 11 bases from V and 5 bases from J, leaving 12 bases between. The CDR3 bases are TGTGCCGCCCGGGGGAGGTATGGCTACACCTTC. Encoded protein: CAARGRYGYTF.

V and J are TRBV7-9 and TRBJ2-3; 10 bases line up with TRBD2. Germline V CDR1 and CDR2: SEHNR, FQNEAQ (reference sequence). The CDR3 is made up of 15 amino acids. J was trimmed by 4 bases and V by 1 base; bases with no gene match: 2. CDR3 bases: TGTGCCAGCAGCTTAGGGCTAGCGGGGGCAGATACGCAGTATTTT. Translating gives CASSLGLAGADTQYF.